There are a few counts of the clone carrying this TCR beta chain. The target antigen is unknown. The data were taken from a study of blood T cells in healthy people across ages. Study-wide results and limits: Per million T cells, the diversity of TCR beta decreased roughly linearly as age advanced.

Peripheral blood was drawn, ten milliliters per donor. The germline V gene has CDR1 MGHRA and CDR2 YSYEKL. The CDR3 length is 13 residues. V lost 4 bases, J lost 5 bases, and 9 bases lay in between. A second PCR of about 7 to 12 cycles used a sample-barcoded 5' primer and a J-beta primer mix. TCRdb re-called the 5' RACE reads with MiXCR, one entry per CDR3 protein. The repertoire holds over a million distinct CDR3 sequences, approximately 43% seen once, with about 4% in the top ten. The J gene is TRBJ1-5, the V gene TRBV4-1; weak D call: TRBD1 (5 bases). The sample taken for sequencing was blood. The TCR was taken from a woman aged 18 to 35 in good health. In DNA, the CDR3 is TGCGCCAGCAGCCTGGCAGGGCATCAGCCCCAGCATTTT. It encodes CASSLAGHQPQHF.